This T cell receptor beta chain is from a study of T cell responses to AZD1222 COVID-19 vaccine. Whole-study context: Second-dose intervals of approximately 4 or approximately 12 weeks were pooled. General observations from the study: Seropositive AZD1222 recipients at baseline numbered only 5 or 6. Clonal diversity was possibly underestimated; the donors were predominantly white British and more often female.

About this clone itself: No antigen is known for it.

Here immunoSEQ multiplex PCR was the method, and the copy in TCRdb shows in-frame clones only, minus some. The sample has under 150,000 clones, more than 70% seen once. The germline V gene encodes CDR1 SEHNR and CDR2 FQNEAQ (reference sequence). CDR3 length: 16 residues. J lost 4 bases, V lost 5 bases, and 10 bases had no gene match. V usage is TRBV7-9 and J usage is TRBJ1-1; 10 bases line up with TRBD1. This sequence was found in an adult in good health. The input for sequencing was peripheral blood, taken on day 0 of AZD1222 vaccination. This CDR3 is CASSQWTGGLGTEAFF. Here the CDR3 DNA reads TGTGCCAGCAGCCAATGGACAGGGGGGTTAGGCACTGAAGCTTTCTTT.